The 3 T cell receptor beta chains below all came from one sample that was sequenced in a study of T-cell memory formation after mild COVID-19. MiXCR, applied by TCRdb to the 5' RACE reads, yields one record per CDR3 protein. The sample gives just under 550,000 distinct CDR3 sequences, over 20% of which show up once; 9.5% to 15% is in the top ten. Material for sequencing was PBMCs or a T cell subset sorted from them (not recorded which). The source of these receptors is an adult woman who had mild COVID-19 (a few samples of this study predate the infection). Cell type and time point are not known.

In its sample, this clonotype was seen a few times. The chain employs TRBV9 and TRBJ1-2; the D is unclear. The CDR3 is 13 residues long. Deletions cut 3 bases from V and 4 bases from J, with 10 bases between. CDR1 is SGDLS, CDR2 YYNGEE, per germline. The CDR3 spells CASSGQSVYGYTF. The DNA of the CDR3 is TGTGCCAGCAGCGGCCAAAGTGTCTATGGCTACACCTTC.

V and J are TRBV7-9 and TRBJ2-3; D might be TRBD2 (5 bases). This CDR3 has 17 residues. V was cut by 2 bases and J by 1 base, with 16 bases left in between. Germline assignment: CDR1 SEHNR and CDR2 FQNEAQ (reference sequence). CDR3 sequence (DNA): TGTGCCAGCAGCTTACCCCTTGGAGTGAGGGGCACAGATACGCAGTATTTT. This gives the protein CASSLPLGVRGTDTQYF.

The chain recombines TRBV27 with TRBJ1-1, with 7 nucleotides matching TRBD1. V lost 2 bases and J lost 5; bases outside the gene matches: 14. The CDR3 is 17 residues long. Germline lookup yields CDR1 MNHEY and CDR2 SMNVEV (reference sequence). CDR3 nucleotide sequence: TGTGCCAGCAGTTTAAAGGGGACTTACAGGGGAAGGACTGAAGCTTTCTTT. Encoded protein: CASSLKGTYRGRTEAFF.